This T cell receptor beta chain was sequenced in a study of CD8 T cells in ankylosing spondylitis. Making the TCR beta libraries involved quantitative 5'-RACE with molecular barcodes. TCRdb re-analysed the 5' RACE reads in MiXCR, keeping a single row per CDR3 protein. The sample has 200,000 to 300,000 distinct CDR3 sequences; 10% to 13% are singletons. This clonotype has ten or more counts. Source material: blood, either unsorted or a sorted T cell fraction (not recorded which). This TCR came from a male donor with ankylosing spondylitis or in good health (not recorded which).

CDR3 sequence: CASSVDEAGGRDTQYF. CDR3 coding DNA: TGTGCCAGCAGCGTAGATGAAGCGGGGGGGAGAGATACGCAGTATTTT. V usage is TRBV9 and J usage is TRBJ2-3, with 10 bases that match TRBD2. With 0 bases clipped from V and 5 bases from J, the junction kept 6 bases outside the gene matches. This CDR3 is 16 amino acids long. Germline values: CDR1 SGDLS, CDR2 YYNGEE.